The 11 T cell receptor beta chains listed next were all sequenced from one sample in a study of cytomegalovirus exposure and HLA in healthy donors. Sequenced by immunoSEQ multiplex PCR; TCRdb stores in-frame clones only, minus some. Seen here are a few hundred thousand clones, 70% to 90% observed once, and the top ten hold around 0.91%. Material: PBMCs. All receptors come from a man younger than 40 in good health and CMV-seronegative.

The chain combines TRBV18 with TRBJ1-4; D not certain. This CDR3 comprises 14 residues. V lost 4 bases and J lost 0, with 6 bases in between. Germline assignment: CDR1 KGHSH and CDR2 LQKENI. Written as DNA, the CDR3 is TGTGCCAGCTCACTCAGTTCAACTAATGAAAAACTGTTTTTT. Translated, it gives CASSLSSTNEKLFF.

V is TRBV12-5 and J is TRBJ1-5; D may be TRBD1 (5 bases). The CDR3 is 13 amino acids. The germline V and J ends were trimmed by 2 bases and 7 bases, with 9 bases remaining between them. Germline lookup yields CDR1 LGHNT and CDR2 FRNRAP. The CDR3 here is CASGLRGVQPQHF. The CDR3 nucleotides are TGTGCTAGTGGTTTGCGGGGGGTACAGCCCCAGCATTTT. Full variable domain (rest looked up from reference TRBV12-5 and TRBJ1-5): DARVTQTPRHKVTEMGQEVTMRCQPILGHNTVFWYRQTMMQGLELLAYFRNRAPLDDSGMPKDRFSAEMPDATLATLKIQPSEPRDSAVYFCASGLRGVQPQHFGDGTRLSIL.

This chain connects TRBV9 to TRBJ1-1, with TRBD1 matching over 7 bases. With 6 bases clipped from V and 1 base from J, the junction kept 9 bases outside the gene matches. The CDR3 is 15 residues long. CDR1 is SGDLS, CDR2 YYNGEE, per germline. The CDR3 reads CASTLVGGRNTEAFF. The CDR3 bases are TGTGCCAGCACCCTTGTAGGGGGCCGGAACACTGAAGCTTTCTTT.

The CDR3 coding sequence is TGTGCCTGGAGTACCGGTAGCGGGGGGGCAGATACGCAGTATTTT. Translating it yields CAWSTGSGGADTQYF. The rearrangement joins TRBV30 to TRBJ2-3; 11 bases map to TRBD2. This CDR3 region has 15 residues. Trimming took 2 bases from V and 4 from J; bases not matched to a gene: 5. Per the germline V gene, CDR1 is GTSNPN and CDR2 is SVGIG (reference sequence).

The chain joins TRBV27 to TRBJ1-1, with D tentatively TRBD1 (5 bases). V lost 6 bases to trimming and J lost 1 base, with 9 bases between them. The germline V gene encodes CDR1 MNHEY and CDR2 SMNVEV (reference sequence). The CDR3 has 13 amino acids. The CDR3 here is CASRGEGNTEAFF. Here the CDR3 DNA reads TGTGCCAGCAGGGGGGAGGGGAACACTGAAGCTTTCTTT.

The genes are TRBV15 and TRBJ2-7, with TRBD1 as a possible D gene (6 bases). This CDR3 is 15 amino acids long. The germline gives CDR1 LNHNV, CDR2 YYDKDF (reference sequence). The V and J ends lost 1 base and 1 base respectively, with 11 bases between them. The CDR3 nucleotides are TGTGCCACCAGCAGAGGAACAGGGATATCCTACGAGCAGTACTTC. The encoded protein is CATSRGTGISYEQYF.

The chain couples TRBV5-1 to TRBJ2-1; D uncertain. The germline CDR1 and CDR2 sequences are SGHRS and YFSETQ. V was cut by 2 bases and J by 0 bases, with 15 bases left in between. The CDR3 is 17 amino acids. CDR3 amino acids: CASSFSLEPSSYNEQFF. DNA of the CDR3: TGCGCCAGCAGCTTCTCCCTCGAGCCGAGCTCCTACAATGAGCAGTTCTTC.

This chain links TRBV7-2 with TRBJ2-3; the D is unclear. The CDR3 extends over 12 amino acids. The V end was cut by 7 bases, the J end by 6 bases, with 11 bases between. Germline CDR1 is SGHTA and CDR2 is FQGNSA. The CDR3 DNA follows: TGTGCCAGCAACACAGCTTCCGATACGCAGTATTTT. Its protein is CASNTASDTQYF.

This clone was picked up a small number of times. The gene calls are TRBV4-3 and TRBJ2-1; the match to TRBD2 covers 12 bases. This CDR3 is 13 amino acids long. With 6 bases clipped from V and 8 bases from J, the junction kept 2 bases outside the gene matches. Germline CDR1 and CDR2: LGHNA and YSLEER. The CDR3, as DNA: TGCGCCAGCAGTCGACTAGCGGGGGATGAGCAGTTCTTC. It codes for CASSRLAGDEQFF.

This clone was seen a single time. The chain uses TRBV5-4 and TRBJ2-3; 11 positions agree with TRBD1. This CDR3 is built from 15 residues. The germline gives CDR1 SGHNT, CDR2 YYREEE (reference sequence). V was pared by 4 bases and J by 5 bases, with 6 bases of the junction left unmatched. In DNA, the CDR3 is TGTGCCAGCAGCCCGAGGACAGGGGGCAAAGATACGCAGTATTTT. This encodes CASSPRTGGKDTQYF.

This chain connects TRBV6-1 to TRBJ1-5; D is undetermined. Trimming removed 11 bases from V and 1 base from J, with 9 bases in between. CDR1 MNHNS and CDR2 SASEGT come from the germline V gene. This CDR3 comprises 12 residues. CDR3 in amino acids: CAARLSNQPQHF. For the CDR3, the DNA is TGTGCCGCCAGGCTGAGCAATCAGCCCCAGCATTTT.